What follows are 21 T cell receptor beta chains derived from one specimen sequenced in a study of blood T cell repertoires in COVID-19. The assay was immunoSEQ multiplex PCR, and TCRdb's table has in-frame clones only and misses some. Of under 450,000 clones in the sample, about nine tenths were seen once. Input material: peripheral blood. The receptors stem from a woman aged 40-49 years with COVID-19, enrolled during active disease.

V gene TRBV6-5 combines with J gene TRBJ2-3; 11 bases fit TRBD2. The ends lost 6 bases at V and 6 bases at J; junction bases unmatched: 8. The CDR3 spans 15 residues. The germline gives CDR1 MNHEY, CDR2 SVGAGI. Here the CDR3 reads CASRIVAGGADTQYF. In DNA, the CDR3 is TGTGCCAGCAGGATTGTAGCGGGAGGGGCGGATACGCAGTATTTT.

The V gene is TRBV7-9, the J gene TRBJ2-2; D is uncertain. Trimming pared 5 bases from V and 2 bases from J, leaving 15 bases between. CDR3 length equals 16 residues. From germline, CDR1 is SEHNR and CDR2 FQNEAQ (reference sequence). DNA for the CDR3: TGTGCCAGCAGCGCGCTATCAGGAATTAACACCGGGGAGCTGTTTTTT. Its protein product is CASSALSGINTGELFF.

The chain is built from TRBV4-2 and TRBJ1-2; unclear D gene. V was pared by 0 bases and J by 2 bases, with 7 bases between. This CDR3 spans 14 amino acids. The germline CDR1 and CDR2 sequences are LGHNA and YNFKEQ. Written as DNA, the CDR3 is TGTGCCAGCAGCCAAGAAACAGCAAACTATGGCTACACCTTC. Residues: CASSQETANYGYTF.

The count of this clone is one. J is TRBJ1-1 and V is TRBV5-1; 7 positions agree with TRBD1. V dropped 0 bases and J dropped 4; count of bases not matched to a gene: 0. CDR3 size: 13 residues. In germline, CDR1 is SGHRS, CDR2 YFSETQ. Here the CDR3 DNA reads TGCGCCAGCAGCTTGGAGGGGGCCACTGAAGCTTTCTTT. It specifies CASSLEGATEAFF.

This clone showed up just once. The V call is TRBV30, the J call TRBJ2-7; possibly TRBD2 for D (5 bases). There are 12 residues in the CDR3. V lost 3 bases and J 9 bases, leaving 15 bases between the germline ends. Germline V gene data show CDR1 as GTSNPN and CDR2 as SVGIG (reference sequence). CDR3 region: CAWRRAWIGQYF. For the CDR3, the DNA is TGTGCCTGGAGGCGGGCCTGGATCGGGCAGTACTTC.

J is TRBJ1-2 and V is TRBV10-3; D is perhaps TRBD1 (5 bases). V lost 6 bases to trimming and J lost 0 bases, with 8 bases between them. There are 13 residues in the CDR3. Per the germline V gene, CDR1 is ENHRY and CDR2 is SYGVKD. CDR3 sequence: CAIRQDTNYGYTF. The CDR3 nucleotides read TGTGCCATCAGACAGGACACTAACTATGGCTACACCTTC.

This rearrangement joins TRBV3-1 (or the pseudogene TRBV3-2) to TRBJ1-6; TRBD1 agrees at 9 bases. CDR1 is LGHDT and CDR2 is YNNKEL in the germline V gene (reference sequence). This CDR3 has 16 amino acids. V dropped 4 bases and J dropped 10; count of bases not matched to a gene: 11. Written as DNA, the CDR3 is TGTGCCAGCAGCCCCCCGGGACAGGGCTTTTGGTCACCCCTCCACTTT. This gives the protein CASSPPGQGFWSPLHF.

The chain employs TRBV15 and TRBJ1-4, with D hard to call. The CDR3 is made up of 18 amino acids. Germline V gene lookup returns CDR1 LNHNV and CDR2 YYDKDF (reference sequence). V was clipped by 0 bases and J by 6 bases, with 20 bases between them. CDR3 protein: CATSRDRTPRVGYEKLFF. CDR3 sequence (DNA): TGTGCCACCAGCAGAGATCGAACCCCCCGGGTAGGATATGAAAAACTGTTTTTT.

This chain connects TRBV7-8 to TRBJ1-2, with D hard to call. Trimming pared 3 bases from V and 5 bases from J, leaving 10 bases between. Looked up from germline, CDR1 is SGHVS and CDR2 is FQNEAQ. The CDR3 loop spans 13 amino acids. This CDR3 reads CASSLQRLYGYTF. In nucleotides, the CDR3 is TGTGCCAGCAGCTTGCAGAGGCTTTATGGCTACACCTTC. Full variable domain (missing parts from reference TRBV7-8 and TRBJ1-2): GAGVSQSPRYKVAKRGQDVALRCDPISGHVSLFWYQQALGQGPEFLTYFQNEAQLDKSGLPSDRFFAERPEGSVSTLKIQRTQQEDSAVYLCASSLQRLYGYTFGSGTRLTVV.

The CDR3, as DNA: TGTGCCAGCAGTATCCCCCGGGGACAGGGGCGGGAGACCCAGTACTTC. Translated, it gives CASSIPRGQGRETQYF. The genes are TRBV28 and TRBJ2-5; 10 nucleotides match TRBD1. This CDR3 has 16 amino acids. V dropped 5 bases and J dropped 5; count of bases not matched to a gene: 11. Germline-derived CDR1 and CDR2 are MDHEN and SYDVKM.

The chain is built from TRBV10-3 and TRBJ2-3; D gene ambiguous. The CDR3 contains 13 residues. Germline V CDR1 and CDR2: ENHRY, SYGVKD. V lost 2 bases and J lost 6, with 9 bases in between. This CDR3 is CAISEGPEDTQYF. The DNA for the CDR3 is TGTGCCATCAGTGAGGGGCCTGAGGATACGCAGTATTTT.

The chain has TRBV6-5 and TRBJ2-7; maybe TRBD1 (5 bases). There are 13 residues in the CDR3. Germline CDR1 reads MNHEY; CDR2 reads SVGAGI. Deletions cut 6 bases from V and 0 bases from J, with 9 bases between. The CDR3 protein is CASRKTASYEQYF. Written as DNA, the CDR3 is TGTGCCAGCAGAAAGACAGCCTCCTACGAGCAGTACTTC.

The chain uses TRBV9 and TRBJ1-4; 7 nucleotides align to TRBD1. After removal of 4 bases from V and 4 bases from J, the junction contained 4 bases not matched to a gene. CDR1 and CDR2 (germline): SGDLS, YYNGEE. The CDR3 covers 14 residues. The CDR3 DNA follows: TGTGCCAGCAGCCAGGGACAGATTAATGAAAAACTGTTTTTT. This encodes CASSQGQINEKLFF.

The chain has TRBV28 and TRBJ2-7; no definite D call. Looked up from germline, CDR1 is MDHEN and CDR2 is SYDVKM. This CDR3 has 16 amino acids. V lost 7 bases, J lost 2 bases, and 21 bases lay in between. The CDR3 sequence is CASTPAPLLSAYEQYF. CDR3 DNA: TGTGCCAGCACCCCCGCCCCCCTATTGAGTGCCTACGAGCAGTACTTC.

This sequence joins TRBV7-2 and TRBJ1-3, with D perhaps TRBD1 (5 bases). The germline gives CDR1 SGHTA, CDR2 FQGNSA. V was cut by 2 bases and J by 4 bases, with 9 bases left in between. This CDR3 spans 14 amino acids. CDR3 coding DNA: TGTGCCAGCAGCTTAATAGGGGCAGGAAACACCATATATTTT. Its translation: CASSLIGAGNTIYF.

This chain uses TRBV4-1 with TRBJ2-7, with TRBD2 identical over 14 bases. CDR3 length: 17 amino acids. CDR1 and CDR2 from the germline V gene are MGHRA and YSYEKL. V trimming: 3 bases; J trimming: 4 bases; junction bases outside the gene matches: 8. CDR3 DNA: TGCGCCAGCAGCCAGTCCGGGACTAGCGGGGGACTTTACGAGCAGTACTTC. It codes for CASSQSGTSGGLYEQYF.

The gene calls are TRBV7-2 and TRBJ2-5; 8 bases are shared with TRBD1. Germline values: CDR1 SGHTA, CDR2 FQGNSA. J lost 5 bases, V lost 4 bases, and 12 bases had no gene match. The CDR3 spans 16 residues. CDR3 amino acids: CASSSILQGGSETQYF. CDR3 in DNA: TGTGCCAGCAGCTCCATCCTACAGGGGGGTAGTGAGACCCAGTACTTC.

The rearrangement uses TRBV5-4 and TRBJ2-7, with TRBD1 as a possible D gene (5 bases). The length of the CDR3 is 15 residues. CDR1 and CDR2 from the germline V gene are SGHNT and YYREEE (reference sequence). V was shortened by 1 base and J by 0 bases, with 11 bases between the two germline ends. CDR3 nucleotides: TGTGCCAGCAGCTTGCCCCCGGACACCTCCTACGAGCAGTACTTC. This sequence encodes CASSLPPDTSYEQYF.

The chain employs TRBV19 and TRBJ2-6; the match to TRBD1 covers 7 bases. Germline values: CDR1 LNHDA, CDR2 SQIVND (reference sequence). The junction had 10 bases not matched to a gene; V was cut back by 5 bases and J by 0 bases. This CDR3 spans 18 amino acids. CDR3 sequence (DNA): TGTGCCAGTAGTTCGCAGGACAGGTCCGTCTCTGGGGCCAACGTCCTGACTTTC. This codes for CASSSQDRSVSGANVLTF.

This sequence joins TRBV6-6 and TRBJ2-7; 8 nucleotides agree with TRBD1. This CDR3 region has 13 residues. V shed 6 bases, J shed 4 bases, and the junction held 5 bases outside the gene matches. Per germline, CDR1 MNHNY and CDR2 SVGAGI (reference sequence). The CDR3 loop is CASSRQGSYEQYF. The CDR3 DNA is TGTGCCAGCAGCCGACAGGGGTCGTACGAGCAGTACTTC.

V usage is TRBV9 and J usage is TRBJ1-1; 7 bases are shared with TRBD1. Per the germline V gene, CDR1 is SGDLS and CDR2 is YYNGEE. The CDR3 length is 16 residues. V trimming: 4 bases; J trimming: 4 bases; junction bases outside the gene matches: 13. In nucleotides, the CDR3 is TGTGCCAGCAGCCCTCACCGGGACAGAGCTGGCACTGAAGCTTTCTTT. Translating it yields CASSPHRDRAGTEAFF.